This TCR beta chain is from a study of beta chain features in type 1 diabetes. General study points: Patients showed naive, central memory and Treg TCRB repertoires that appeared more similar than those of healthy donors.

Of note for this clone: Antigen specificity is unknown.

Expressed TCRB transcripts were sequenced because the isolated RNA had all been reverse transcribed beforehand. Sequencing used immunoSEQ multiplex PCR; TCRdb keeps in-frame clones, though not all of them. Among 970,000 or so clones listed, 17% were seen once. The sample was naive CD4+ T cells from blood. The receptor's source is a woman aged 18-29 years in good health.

The CDR3 DNA sequence: TGTGCCAGCAGCGTAGCCGTGGCCAATGAGCAGTTCTTC. Translation gives CASSVAVANEQFF. The V and J genes are TRBV9 and TRBJ2-1, with D uncertain. Germline assignment: CDR1 SGDLS and CDR2 YYNGEE. The CDR3 is made up of 13 amino acids. Trimming stripped 0 bases from V and 6 bases from J, with 7 bases between.